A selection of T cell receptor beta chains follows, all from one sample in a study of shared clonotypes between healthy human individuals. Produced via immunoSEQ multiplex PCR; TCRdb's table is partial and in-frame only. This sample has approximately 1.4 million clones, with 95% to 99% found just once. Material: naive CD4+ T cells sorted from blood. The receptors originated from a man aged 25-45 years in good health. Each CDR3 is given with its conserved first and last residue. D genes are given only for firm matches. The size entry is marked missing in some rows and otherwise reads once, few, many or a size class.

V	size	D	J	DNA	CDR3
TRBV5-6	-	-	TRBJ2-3	TGTGCCAGCAGCTTGGCCCGGGTTGATTCCTATCCGCAGTATTTT	CASSLARVDSYPQYF
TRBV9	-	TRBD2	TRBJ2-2	TGTGCCAGCGGAGGCGGGAGAGCACGGAACACCGGGGAGCTGTTTTTT	CASGGGRARNTGELFF
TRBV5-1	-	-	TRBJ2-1	TGCGCCAGCAGCTTGACAGCAGCTAACAATGAGCAGTTCTTC	CASSLTAANNEQFF
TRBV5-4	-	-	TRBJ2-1	TGTGCCAGCAGCCCTACGGGACCGTACAATGAGCAGTTCTTC	CASSPTGPYNEQFF
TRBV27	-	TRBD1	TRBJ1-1	TGTGCCAGCAGTCGGGTCACGGGGACAGTGAACACTGAAGCTTTCTTT	CASSRVTGTVNTEAFF
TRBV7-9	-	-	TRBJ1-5	TGTGCCAGCAGCGATGGACAGCATAGCAATCAGCCCCAGCATTTT	CASSDGQHSNQPQHF
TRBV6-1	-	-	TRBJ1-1	TGTGCCAGCAGGAGACAGCTAAACACTGAAGCTTTCTTT	CASRRQLNTEAFF
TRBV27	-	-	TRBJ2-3	TGTGCCAGCAGCTACAAGCCGCCAACTAGCACAGATACGCAGTATTTT	CASSYKPPTSTDTQYF
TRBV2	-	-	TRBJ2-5	TGTGCCAGCAGCAGGGTGGAGGAGACCCAGTACTTC	CASSRVEETQYF
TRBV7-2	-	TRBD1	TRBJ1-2	TGTGCCAGCAGCGGAACCGGACAGGTGCTCTATGGCTACACCTTC	CASSGTGQVLYGYTF
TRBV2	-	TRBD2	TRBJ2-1	TGTGCCAGCGGAAATCTAGCGGGAGGGCGCGATGAGCAGTTCTTC	CASGNLAGGRDEQFF
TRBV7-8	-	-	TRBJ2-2	TGTGCCAGCAGCTTAGGACTAACTACCGGGGAGCTGTTTTTT	CASSLGLTTGELFF
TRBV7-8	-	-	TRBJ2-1	TGTGCCAGCAGCTTAGTAAGAGCCCGGGGGCGGAAAAATGAGCAGTTCTTC	CASSLVRARGRKNEQFF
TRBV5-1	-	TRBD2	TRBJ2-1	TGCGCCAGCAGCTCGGGGACTAGCGAGTCCTACAATGAGCAGTTCTTC	CASSSGTSESYNEQFF
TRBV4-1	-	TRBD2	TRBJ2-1	TGCGCCGCGGCTAGCGGGAGACCCTACAATGAGCAGTTCTTC	CAAASGRPYNEQFF
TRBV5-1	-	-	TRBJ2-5	TGCGCCAGCAGCTTGGACAGGGTGGGTGAGACCCAGTACTTC	CASSLDRVGETQYF
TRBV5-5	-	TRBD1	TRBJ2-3	TGTGCCAGCAGCTCCAGGGGGCTGGGCCGAACAGATACGCAGTATTTT	CASSSRGLGRTDTQYF
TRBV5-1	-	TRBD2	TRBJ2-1	TGCGCCAGCAGTTATGGACTAGCGGGGAGTTACAATGAGCAGTTCTTC	CASSYGLAGSYNEQFF
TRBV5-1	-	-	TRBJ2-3	TGCGCCAGCAGCACCGCGGGATCCCAAACAGATACGCAGTATTTT	CASSTAGSQTDTQYF
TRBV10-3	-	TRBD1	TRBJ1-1	TGTGCCATCAGTGACGCGACAGGGCTGGACACTGAAGCTTTCTTT	CAISDATGLDTEAFF
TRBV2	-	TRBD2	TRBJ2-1	TGTGCCGGGACTAGCGGGCTTACAAATGAGCAGTTCTTC	CAGTSGLTNEQFF
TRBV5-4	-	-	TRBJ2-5	TGTGCCAGCAGCCTACTAGGAGGTATCCAAGAGACCCAGTACTTC	CASSLLGGIQETQYF
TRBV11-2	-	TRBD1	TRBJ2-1	TGTGCCAGCAGCTTTGACGGACAGGCGCCGCCGGGTTCTCTTGAGCAGTTCTTC	CASSFDGQAPPGSLEQFF
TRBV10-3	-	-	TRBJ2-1	TGTGCCATCAGTGAGTCAAGGTTACTTGAGCAGTTCTTC	CAISESRLLEQFF
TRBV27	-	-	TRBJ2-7	TGTGCCAGCAGTTTAGACGGGACATTTTACTACGAGCAGTACTTC	CASSLDGTFYYEQYF
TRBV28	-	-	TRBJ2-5	TGTGCCAGCAGTAAGACAGAAGAGACCCAGTACTTC	CASSKTEETQYF
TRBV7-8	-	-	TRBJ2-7	TGTGCCAGCAGCTTAGGGGTGGGTAGCTCCTACGAGCAGTACTTC	CASSLGVGSSYEQYF
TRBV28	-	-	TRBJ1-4	TGTGCCAGCAGTTCCGGACAGACTAATGAAAAACTGTTTTTT	CASSSGQTNEKLFF
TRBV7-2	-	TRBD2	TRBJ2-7	TGTGCCAGCAGCGTGGGCGGGAGGGCCAGGGAGCAGTACTTC	CASSVGGRAREQYF
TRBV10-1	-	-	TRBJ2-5	TGCGCCAGCAGTGAAAATGAGGGTCCGAAAGAGACCCAGTACTTC	CASSENEGPKETQYF
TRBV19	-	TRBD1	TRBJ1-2	TGTGCCAGTAGATCGGACAGGACGTATGGCTACACCTTC	CASRSDRTYGYTF
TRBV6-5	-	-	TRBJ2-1	TGTGCCAGCAGGCCGGGGAGCTCCTACAATGAGCAGTTCTTC	CASRPGSSYNEQFF
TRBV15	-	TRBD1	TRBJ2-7	TGTGCCACCAGCAGAGATAGAGGACAGGGGGGCTCCTACGAGCAGTACTTC	CATSRDRGQGGSYEQYF
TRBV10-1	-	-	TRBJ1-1	TGCGCCAGCAGTGCTCCGACGGGCACTGAAGCTTTCTTT	CASSAPTGTEAFF
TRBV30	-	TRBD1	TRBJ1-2	TGTGCCTGGAGAACGACAGGGGCCCCCCTGGGCTACACCTTC	CAWRTTGAPLGYTF
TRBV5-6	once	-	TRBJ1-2	TGTGCCAGCAGCTCTCGGGACTCGGGCTACACCTTC	CASSSRDSGYTF
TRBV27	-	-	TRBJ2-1	TGTGCCAGCAGTTTATTCGAGAGGAATGAGCAGTTCTTC	CASSLFERNEQFF